What follows are 27 T cell receptor beta chains derived from one specimen sequenced in a study of breast tumors, draining lymph nodes, adjacent tissues. TCRdb re-called the multiplex PCR reads with MiXCR, one entry per CDR3 protein. The data hold 150,000 to 250,000 distinct CDR3 sequences, with approximately 30% observed a single time. Samples came from axillary lymph nodes draining the breast cancer. Sequencing input: axillary lymph node tissue. These TCRs come from a female donor with breast cancer. Some clones in this sample may be carry-over from other donors' samples.

This clonotype was counted at least ten times. The chain carries TRBV12-3 or TRBV12-4 and TRBJ2-3; 11 bases align to TRBD2. V lost 3 bases and J lost 0; bases outside the gene matches: 2. This CDR3 comprises 16 residues. The CDR3 DNA follows: TGTGCCAGCAGTTTGGGACTAGCGGACAGCACAGATACGCAGTATTTT. It codes for CASSLGLADSTDTQYF.

J is TRBJ2-3 and V is TRBV5-6, with D tentatively TRBD2 (6 bases). V lost 1 base and J lost 3, with 12 bases in between. The CDR3 contains 15 residues. Germline lookup yields CDR1 SGHDT and CDR2 YYEEEE. Here the CDR3 reads CASSLMGSGTDTQYF. The CDR3 DNA follows: TGTGCCAGCAGCTTGATGGGGAGCGGGACAGATACGCAGTATTTT.

This clonotype was observed once. The chain couples TRBV20-1 to TRBJ1-4, with 10 nucleotides matching TRBD1. In germline, CDR1 is DFQATT, CDR2 SNEGSKA (reference sequence). This CDR3 has 14 amino acids. V trimming: 4 bases; J trimming: 3 bases; junction bases outside the gene matches: 2. In DNA form, the CDR3 reads TGCAGTGCTAAGGGGACAGGGGCTAATGAAAAACTGTTTTTT. This encodes CSAKGTGANEKLFF.

Only one count was recorded for this clonotype. The chain recombines TRBV5-1 with TRBJ2-3; no reliable D call. CDR3 length: 14 residues. Germline V lookup: CDR1 SGHRS, CDR2 YFSETQ. The germline V and J ends were trimmed by 0 bases and 3 bases, with 8 bases remaining between them. The CDR3 DNA reads TGCGCCAGCAGCTTGGTAAGACCTACAGATACGCAGTATTTT. Protein sequence: CASSLVRPTDTQYF.

This clonotype was found a few times. The V call is TRBV10-2, the J call TRBJ1-1, with D uncertain. The V end was cut by 8 bases, the J end by 5 bases, with 12 bases between. The germline gives CDR1 WSHSY, CDR2 SAAADI. CDR3 length: 12 residues. The chain's CDR3 is CASLAGGTEAFF. CDR3 DNA: TGCGCCAGCCTTGCGGGTGGGACTGAAGCTTTCTTT.

This clonotype has ten or more counts. The J gene is TRBJ2-7, the V gene TRBV7-2; TRBD2 aligns across 13 bases. CDR1 is SGHTA and CDR2 is FQGNSA in the germline V gene. V dropped 4 bases and J dropped 6; count of bases not matched to a gene: 6. The CDR3 loop spans 15 amino acids. Written as DNA, the CDR3 is TGTGCCAGCAGCTCTTCGGGACTAGCGGGATCCGAGCAGTACTTC. This translates into CASSSSGLAGSEQYF.

The sample holds many counts of this clonotype. The chain recombines TRBV6-6 with TRBJ1-2; D call uncertain. This CDR3 is 13 amino acids long. V gave up 8 bases and J gave up 6 bases, with 16 bases separating them. Germline CDR1 MNHNY, CDR2 SVGAGI (reference sequence). DNA for the CDR3: TGTGCCAGCGCGCTCCAGAGTTCGGATGGCTACACCTTC. Its translation is CASALQSSDGYTF.

Ten or more counts support this clonotype. J is TRBJ2-1 and V is TRBV12-3 or TRBV12-4; TRBD2 aligns across 11 bases. The CDR3 covers 18 residues. J gave up 9 bases and V 3 bases, and 16 bases lay outside the gene matches. The CDR3 DNA reads TGTGCCAGCAGTTTGTGGGCTAGCGGGGGGCCACGCGAGAGTGAGCAGTTCTTC. It translates to CASSLWASGGPRESEQFF.

The chain carries TRBV9 and TRBJ2-1; tentative D call: TRBD1 (6 bases). V gave up 1 base and J gave up 1 base, with 9 bases separating them. There are 15 residues in the CDR3. In germline, CDR1 is SGDLS, CDR2 YYNGEE. The CDR3 DNA reads as TGTGCCAGCAGCGTAACAGACAGGTCCTACAATGAGCAGTTCTTC. Its protein is CASSVTDRSYNEQFF.

Many counts were recorded for this clonotype. This chain links TRBV6-1 with TRBJ2-5; no reliable D call. Trimming cost V 2 bases and J 6 bases, with 10 bases left between them. The CDR3 loop spans 13 amino acids. Per germline, CDR1 MNHNS and CDR2 SASEGT. CDR3 in amino acids: CASSESGRKTQYF. The CDR3 DNA reads as TGTGCCAGCAGTGAAAGTGGCAGGAAGACCCAGTACTTC.

V and J are TRBV19 and TRBJ1-6; D is undetermined. The tail of the sequence fits TRBJ1-1 better, so the J call may be wrong. The CDR3 consists of 12 residues. Per the germline V gene, CDR1 is LNHDA and CDR2 is SQIVND (reference sequence). CDR3 region: CASRNRNTEAFF. In DNA form, the CDR3 reads TGTGCCAGTAGAAACAGGAACACTGAAGCTTTCTTT.

The table lists this clonotype with many counts. This chain joins TRBV20-1 and TRBJ2-3; 8 nucleotides line up with TRBD2. CDR1 and CDR2 (germline): DFQATT, SNEGSKA (reference sequence). With V trimmed by 2 bases and J by 6 bases, 7 bases remained unmatched. The CDR3 length is 14 residues. The CDR3, as DNA: TGCAGTGCTAGACCGGGACTAGTCGTCGATACGCAGTATTTT. This sequence encodes CSARPGLVVDTQYF.

This clonotype was seen at least ten times. This rearrangement joins TRBV12-3 or TRBV12-4 to TRBJ1-6; no clear D. V dropped 3 bases and J dropped 6 bases, with 6 bases sitting between them. This CDR3 is built from 13 residues. CDR3 nucleotides: TGTGCCAGCAGTTTTGAGGGTAATTCACCCCTCCACTTT. This codes for CASSFEGNSPLHF.

Comments on this clonotype: One base away lies a much larger clone, so this may be a sequencing read error. The chain joins TRBV7-7 to TRBJ2-1; 13 positions match TRBD2. There are 15 residues in the CDR3. CDR1 is SSHAT, CDR2 FNYEAQ, per germline (reference sequence). The CDR3 nucleotides are TGTGCTGGCAGCTTAGGACTAGCGGGAGTAAATGAGCAGTTCTTC. The encoded protein is CAGSLGLAGVNEQFF.

This clonotype was recorded many times. V gene TRBV7-2 combines with J gene TRBJ2-5; TRBD1 agrees at 9 bases. Germline-derived CDR1 and CDR2 are SGHTA and FQGNSA. Trimming took 3 bases from V and 5 from J; bases not matched to a gene: 4. The CDR3 covers 14 residues. The CDR3 DNA sequence: TGTGCCAGCAGCTTTGACAGGGGGAGCGAGACCCAGTACTTC. Translating gives CASSFDRGSETQYF.

On this clonotype itself: A junction end diverges from the germline sequence, so it may reflect a read error. This rearrangement joins TRBV24-1 to TRBJ1-5, with D hard to call. The CDR3 contains 11 residues. Germline CDR1 is KGHDR and CDR2 is SFDVKD. CDR3 DNA sequence: TGTGCCACCAGTGACAATCTGCCCCAGCATTTT. This gives the protein CATSDNLPQHF.

This clonotype was counted many times. The chain couples TRBV7-9 to TRBJ2-5, with D possibly TRBD2 on 7 matching bases. Trimming pared 1 base from V and 4 bases from J, leaving 13 bases between. The CDR3 contains 15 residues. CDR1 and CDR2 (germline): SEHNR, FQNEAQ (reference sequence). The CDR3 region has the DNA TGTGCCAGCAGCTTAGGAGGCGGGGGCGTAGAGACCCAGTACTTC. It codes for CASSLGGGGVETQYF.

This clonotype was found many times. The chain is built from TRBV19 and TRBJ2-3; weak D call: TRBD2 (7 bases). The V gene lost 6 bases and the J gene lost 3 bases, with 19 bases spanning the gap. The germline gives CDR1 LNHDA, CDR2 SQIVND (reference sequence). The CDR3 has 16 residues. The CDR3 loop is CASSPRGGAGTDTQYF. For the CDR3, the DNA is TGTGCCAGTAGCCCCCGTGGGGGGGCAGGTACAGATACGCAGTATTTT.

This clonotype was observed at least ten times. The CDR3 sequence is CASSVSTGGGKNIQYF. In DNA form, the CDR3 reads TGTGCCAGCAGCGTATCGACAGGGGGTGGCAAAAACATTCAGTACTTC. The chain has TRBV9 and TRBJ2-4, with 9 positions matching TRBD1. The CDR3 extends over 16 amino acids. Trimming cost V 1 base and J 3 bases; bases outside gene matches: 5. CDR1 is SGDLS and CDR2 is YYNGEE in the germline V gene. Variable domain in full (rest from reference TRBV9 and TRBJ2-4): DSGVTQTPKHLITATGQRVTLRCSPRSGDLSVYWYQQSLDQGLQFLIQYYNGEERAKGNILERFSAQQFPDLHSELNLSSLELGDSALYFCASSVSTGGGKNIQYFGAGTRLSVL.

The J gene is TRBJ2-1, the V gene TRBV2; TRBD1 matches 10 bases. The CDR3 covers 15 residues. Germline loops: CDR1 SNHLY, CDR2 FYNNEI. Unmatched junction bases numbered 6, after V lost 6 bases and J lost 4 bases. CDR3 nucleotides: TGTGCCAGCAGCCCGACAGGGGGCGAGTACAATGAGCAGTTCTTC. Residues: CASSPTGGEYNEQFF.

Of note for this clonotype: This may stem from a read error, because a much larger clone lies one nucleotide away. The chain is built from TRBV6-1 and TRBJ2-1, with 12 bases identical to TRBD2. Per the germline V gene, CDR1 is MNHNS and CDR2 is SASEGT. CDR3 length equals 16 residues. The CDR3 sequence is CASGEWASGGANEQFF. Here the CDR3 DNA reads TGTGCCAGCGGTGAATGGGCTAGCGGGGGGGCCAATGAGCAGTTCTTC.

Note on this clonotype: Likely a read error: the CDR3 ends without its conserved phenylalanine or tryptophan. The DNA is left out, because the CDR3 cannot be placed on it with certainty; the CDR3 is given as TCRdb lists it. The chain uses TRBV7-9 and TRBJ2-7; whether TRBD1, the table's D call, matches the DNA was not checked. The CDR3 has 9 amino acids, counting both end residues. The germline V gene encodes CDR1 SEHNR and CDR2 FQNEAQ (reference sequence). The CDR3 sequence: CASRPRDRD.

This clonotype was detected ten times or more. This chain joins TRBV9 and TRBJ2-1; 8 bases map to TRBD2. After removal of 0 bases from V and 16 bases from J, the junction contained 9 bases not matched to a gene. CDR3 length equals 13 residues. Germline CDR1 and CDR2: SGDLS and YYNGEE. CDR3: CASSVDTGLVIFF. In nucleotides, the CDR3 is TGTGCCAGCAGCGTAGATACGGGACTAGTGATTTTCTTC.

This clonotype was counted at least ten times. The chain links TRBV7-6 to TRBJ1-3; D not resolved. V lost 5 bases, J lost 2 bases, and 10 bases lay in between. The CDR3 loop spans 14 amino acids. Germline V gives CDR1 SGHVS, CDR2 FNYEAQ. CDR3 region: CASSTLPPGNTIYF. Written as DNA, the CDR3 is TGTGCCAGCAGCACATTGCCCCCTGGAAACACCATATATTTT.

This clonotype appeared a few times. V is TRBV18 and J is TRBJ2-3, with 9 bases aligning to TRBD2. This CDR3 is built from 17 residues. Germline CDR1 reads KGHSH; CDR2 reads LQKENI. V lost 3 bases, J lost 3 bases, and 10 bases stayed unmatched. CDR3 sequence reads: CASSPGGRALRTDTQYF. DNA of the CDR3: TGTGCCAGCTCACCGGGCGGGAGGGCCCTCAGGACAGATACGCAGTATTTT.

J is TRBJ2-1 and V is TRBV9; TRBD2 matches 12 bases. The CDR3 has 16 amino acids. V was pared by 7 bases and J by 14 bases, with 19 bases of the junction left unmatched. CDR1 SGDLS and CDR2 YYNGEE come from the germline V gene. CDR3 in DNA: TGTGCCAGCCGGGGCGGGACTAGCGGGTACCCACCCCCGGAGTTCTTC. Protein sequence: CASRGGTSGYPPPEFF. The whole variable domain, remainder taken from reference TRBV9 and TRBJ2-1, is DSGVTQTPKHLITATGQRVTLRCSPRSGDLSVYWYQQSLDQGLQFLIQYYNGEERAKGNILERFSAQQFPDLHSELNLSSLELGDSALYFCASRGGTSGYPPPEFFGPGTRLTVL.

The rearrangement uses TRBV5-1 and TRBJ1-1; 8 bases line up with TRBD1. Per the germline V gene, CDR1 is SGHRS and CDR2 is YFSETQ. The CDR3 is made up of 14 amino acids. V shed 4 bases and J 6 bases; nucleotides not matched to a gene: 8. The CDR3 protein is CASSDAGGIAEAFF. The CDR3 DNA reads TGCGCCAGCAGCGACGCAGGGGGCATAGCTGAAGCTTTCTTT.